The 29 T cell receptor beta chains in this list originate from one sample, sequenced in a study of blood T cells in healthy people across ages. Using a J-beta primer mix together with a sample-barcoded 5' primer, a second PCR was run for about 6 to 11 cycles. From the 5' RACE reads, TCRdb called clonotypes with MiXCR, one entry per CDR3 protein. The sample includes some 1,000,000 distinct CDR3 sequences, 20% to 25% of them seen just once. These data were also reused for a study on T cells of mothers and their children.

Input material: blood. The receptors were gathered from a girl aged 2-10 years in good health.

This clonotype was detected only once. The chain recombines TRBV14 with TRBJ1-5, with TRBD1 identical over 12 bases. Germline loops: CDR1 SGHDN, CDR2 FVKESK. V lost 6 bases and J lost 4; bases outside the gene matches: 22. The CDR3 runs 21 residues. The CDR3 DNA reads TGTGCCAGCAGAGACTTCGGCCGGGACAGGGGGCGAAAGAGGTGGAATCAGCCCCAGCATTTT. Protein: CASRDFGRDRGRKRWNQPQHF.

The gene calls are TRBV29-1 and TRBJ1-1; 7 bases match TRBD1. CDR3 size: 13 residues. Germline CDR1 is SQVTM and CDR2 is ANQGSEA. The V and J ends lost 5 bases and 5 bases, in that order; junction bases with no gene match: 8. For the CDR3, the DNA is TGCAGCGTTCTTTACAGGGGTAAGACTGAAGCTTTCTTT. Amino acid sequence: CSVLYRGKTEAFF.

In its sample, this clonotype was seen a few times. The chain links TRBV5-1 to TRBJ2-3; D ambiguous. Germline V gene data show CDR1 as SGHRS and CDR2 as YFSETQ. The CDR3 totals 18 residues. Trimming removed 0 bases from V and 5 bases from J, with 22 bases in between. CDR3 sequence: CASSLGFVGHRSQDTQYF. As DNA, the CDR3 is TGCGCCAGCAGCTTGGGGTTTGTAGGTCATCGCTCGCAAGATACGCAGTATTTT.

Only a few counts were recorded for this clonotype. The V and J genes are TRBV7-2 and TRBJ2-7, with a weak D call TRBD2 (6 bases). The length of the CDR3 is 15 residues. Germline loops: CDR1 SGHTA, CDR2 FQGNSA. V was pared by 5 bases and J by 0 bases, with 14 bases between. The CDR3 nucleotides read TGTGCCAGCAGCCGCCAGGCGGGACCCTCCTACGAGCAGTACTTC. Translating it yields CASSRQAGPSYEQYF.

This clonotype was seen more than once but under ten times. The genes are TRBV29-1 and TRBJ2-5, with D perhaps assigned TRBD1 or TRBD2 (6 bases each). CDR3 length equals 13 residues. The V gene's germline CDR1 is SQVTM and CDR2 ANQGSEA. V was shortened by 7 bases and J by 1 base, with 13 bases between the two germline ends. The CDR3 reads CSGSRGVQETQYF. CDR3 nucleotide sequence: TGCAGCGGGTCAAGGGGGGTCCAAGAGACCCAGTACTTC. The full variable domain, in which reference TRBV29-1 and TRBJ2-5 provide the parts outside the CDR3, is SAVISQKPSRDICQRGTSLTIQCQVDSQVTMMFWYRQQPGQSLTLIATANQGSEATYESGFVIDKFPISRPNLTFSTLTVSNMSPEDSSIYLCSGSRGVQETQYFGPGTRLLVL.

The chain is built from TRBV7-2 and TRBJ2-4; D possibly corresponds to TRBD1 (5 bases). The CDR3 runs 15 residues. Germline V lookup: CDR1 SGHTA, CDR2 FQGNSA. The V end lost 1 base, the J end lost 4 bases, and 11 bases lay between the germline ends. CDR3 region: CASSLGLGQKNIQYF. The CDR3 DNA reads TGTGCCAGCAGCTTAGGTTTGGGGCAGAAAAACATTCAGTACTTC. Complete variable domain (other parts from reference TRBV7-2 and TRBJ2-4): GAGVSQSPSNKVTEKGKDVELRCDPISGHTALYWYRQSLGQGLEFLIYFQGNSAPDKSGLPSDRFSAERTGGSVSTLTIQRTQQEDSAVYLCASSLGLGQKNIQYFGAGTRLSVL.

The V gene is TRBV12-3 or TRBV12-4, the J gene TRBJ2-7; D uncertain. The CDR3 runs 14 residues. Deletions cut 5 bases from V and 2 bases from J, with 13 bases between. CDR3: CASSLRPTPYEQYF. In DNA form, the CDR3 reads TGTGCCAGCAGTCTTCGACCAACACCCTACGAGCAGTACTTC.

This chain's CDR3 is CASSFVGDEKLFF. The CDR3 nucleotides are TGTGCCAGCAGCTTTGTGGGGGACGAAAAACTGTTTTTT. The rearrangement links TRBV5-5 to TRBJ1-4; a weak D match, TRBD1 (5 bases). CDR1 and CDR2 from the germline V gene are SGHKS and YYEKEE (reference sequence). The CDR3 has 13 residues. The V end was cut by 2 bases, the J end by 8 bases, with 10 bases between. The full variable domain, its missing parts supplied by reference TRBV5-5 and TRBJ1-4, is DAGVTQSPTHLIKTRGQQVTLRCSPISGHKSVSWYQQVLGQGPQFIFQYYEKEERGRGNFPDRFSARQFPNYSSELNVNALLLGDSALYLCASSFVGDEKLFFGSGTQLSVL.

The CDR3 spells CASSGRTGTSGGKNIQYF. Here the CDR3 DNA reads TGTGCCAGCAGCGGACGAACCGGGACTAGCGGGGGAAAAAACATTCAGTACTTC. The chain couples TRBV9 to TRBJ2-4; 14 bases agree with TRBD2. Germline assignment: CDR1 SGDLS and CDR2 YYNGEE. Trimming took 3 bases from V and 4 from J; bases not matched to a gene: 9. This CDR3 has 18 residues.

Concerning this clonotype itself: At one end, the junction sequence differs from germline, possibly due to a read error. J is TRBJ2-2 and V is TRBV24-1; D remains ambiguous. From germline, CDR1 is KGHDR and CDR2 SFDVKD. This CDR3 is 13 amino acids long. The CDR3 reads CAISDLISGELFF. The CDR3 nucleotides read TGTGCCATCAGTGATTTGATCTCCGGGGAGCTGTTTTTT.

This clonotype has only a few counts. The gene calls are TRBV5-1 and TRBJ1-2; no clear D. There are 17 residues in the CDR3. Germline CDR1 reads SGHRS; CDR2 reads YFSETQ. Trimming stripped 0 bases from V and 2 bases from J, with 17 bases between. This CDR3 reads CASSLVGNALANYGYTF. CDR3 bases: TGCGCCAGCAGCTTGGTTGGCAATGCGCTTGCAAACTATGGCTACACCTTC. The whole variable domain, filled in from reference TRBV5-1 and TRBJ1-2, reads KAGVTQTPRYLIKTRGQQVTLSCSPISGHRSVSWYQQTPGQGLQFLFEYFSETQRNKGNFPGRFSGRQFSNSRSEMNVSTLELGDSALYLCASSLVGNALANYGYTFGSGTRLTVV.

The rearrangement joins TRBV12-3 or TRBV12-4 to TRBJ2-5, with TRBD2 as a possible D gene (6 bases). With 6 bases removed from V and 3 bases from J, the gap between germline ends came to 11 bases. The CDR3 sequence is 13 residues long. CDR3 loop: CASRTRPEETQYF. CDR3 coding DNA: TGTGCCAGCAGGACTAGGCCTGAAGAGACCCAGTACTTC.

CDR3 in DNA: TGTGCCAGCAGTTTCCGGGCCCTCTCTGGGGCCAACGTCCTGACTTTC. It codes for CASSFRALSGANVLTF. This chain links TRBV28 with TRBJ2-6; D remains ambiguous. The CDR3 length is 16 residues. Trimming took 3 bases from V and 0 from J, leaving 9 bases between them. Germline CDR1 and CDR2: MDHEN and SYDVKM.

There are a few counts of this clonotype. The rearrangement uses TRBV7-2 and TRBJ1-2, with TRBD1 identical over 7 bases. Germline V CDR1 and CDR2: SGHTA, FQGNSA. After removal of 6 bases from V and 3 bases from J, the junction contained 13 bases not matched to a gene. The CDR3 extends over 16 amino acids. The CDR3 DNA reads as TGTGCCAGCAGTCAACTCCCGGGACAGAGAGACTATGGCTACACCTTC. As protein: CASSQLPGQRDYGYTF. Full variable domain (remainder filled in from reference TRBV7-2 and TRBJ1-2): GAGVSQSPSNKVTEKGKDVELRCDPISGHTALYWYRQSLGQGLEFLIYFQGNSAPDKSGLPSDRFSAERTGGSVSTLTIQRTQQEDSAVYLCASSQLPGQRDYGYTFGSGTRLTVV.

The chain employs TRBV5-5 and TRBJ2-2; 8 bases are shared with TRBD2. Germline values: CDR1 SGHKS, CDR2 YYEKEE (reference sequence). Trimming took 1 base from V and 4 from J; bases not matched to a gene: 12. This CDR3 spans 18 amino acids. In DNA, the CDR3 is TGTGCCAGCAGCTTGCGGACGGGAGGGCCTTTGGGCACCGGGGAGCTGTTTTTT. This translates into CASSLRTGGPLGTGELFF.

The chain uses TRBV12-5 and TRBJ2-5; 10 bases align to TRBD2. The CDR3 contains 12 residues. Trimming removed 11 bases from V and 11 bases from J; junction bases left unmatched: 11. CDR1 is LGHNT, CDR2 FRNRAP, per germline. CDR3 DNA: TGTGCTGGGAGCGGGAGGGCCGTGGAGCAGTACTTC. Protein product: CAGSGRAVEQYF.

Only a few counts were recorded for this clonotype. The rearrangement uses TRBV6-6 and TRBJ2-1, with D unclear. The J call may be faulty, since TRBJ2-5 better matches the DNA end. Looked up from germline, CDR1 is MNHNY and CDR2 is SVGAGI (reference sequence). The CDR3 runs to 14 residues. For the CDR3, the DNA is TGTGCCAGCAGTTACTCGGCGAGTCGGGAGACCCAGTACTTC. Its translation is CASSYSASRETQYF.

This sequence joins TRBV20-1 and TRBJ1-2; D gene unclear. Trimming pared 5 bases from V and 6 bases from J, leaving 10 bases between. The CDR3 covers 11 residues. Germline V gene lookup returns CDR1 DFQATT and CDR2 SNEGSKA (reference sequence). The CDR3 spells CSAVRENGYTF. CDR3 coding DNA: TGCAGTGCTGTGAGGGAGAATGGCTACACCTTC.

The table lists this clonotype with a count of one. The J gene is TRBJ2-5, the V gene TRBV12-3 or TRBV12-4; the match to TRBD2 covers 15 bases. The J call may be wrong; the DNA end is better matched by TRBJ2-1. CDR3 length equals 12 residues. CDR3 DNA sequence: TGTGCCAGCAGGGGACTAGCGGGGGGGCAGTTCTTC. This sequence encodes CASRGLAGGQFF.

This sequence joins TRBV27 and TRBJ2-5, with 7 bases aligning to TRBD1. V gave up 7 bases and J gave up 5 bases; unmatched junction bases: 7. Germline V gene sequence: CDR1 MNHEY, CDR2 SMNVEV (reference sequence). This CDR3 contains 13 residues. The CDR3 loop reads CASKDRVEETQYF. In DNA, the CDR3 is TGTGCCAGCAAAGACAGGGTGGAGGAGACCCAGTACTTC.

This chain connects TRBV3-1 to TRBJ1-2, with 8 bases lining up with TRBD1. CDR1 and CDR2 from the germline V gene are LGHDT and YNNKEL (reference sequence). V lost 4 bases to trimming and J lost 10 bases; unmatched junction nucleotides: 5. The CDR3 is made up of 12 amino acids. The CDR3: CASSRTGSDYTF. The CDR3 DNA is TGTGCCAGCAGCCGGACAGGGTCCGACTACACCTTC.

This clonotype was counted only a few times. The chain has TRBV6-5 and TRBJ2-5; D gene ambiguous. V was clipped by 8 bases and J by 5 bases, with 9 bases between them. The CDR3 consists of 11 residues. Per germline, CDR1 MNHEY and CDR2 SVGAGI. The CDR3 is CASVWAETQYF. The CDR3 DNA reads TGTGCCAGCGTTTGGGCTGAGACCCAGTACTTC.

In this sample, this clonotype turned up many times. The genes are TRBV28 and TRBJ2-5, with 7 bases lining up with TRBD2. J gave up 5 bases and V 10 bases, and 4 bases lay outside the gene matches. The CDR3 runs 11 residues. The germline CDR1 and CDR2 sequences are MDHEN and SYDVKM. The CDR3 loop reads CATRRGETQYF. The CDR3 DNA sequence: TGTGCCACTCGGCGGGGGGAGACCCAGTACTTC. Based on the CDR3 plus reference TRBV28 and TRBJ2-5, the full variable domain is DVKVTQSSRYLVKRTGEKVFLECVQDMDHENMFWYRQDPGLGLRLIYFSYDVKMKEKGDIPEGYSVSREKKERFSLILESASTNQTSMYLCATRRGETQYFGPGTRLLVL.

The chain combines TRBV25-1 with TRBJ2-5, with unresolved D. The assigned J gene may be wrong: the sequence end matches TRBJ2-7 better. This CDR3 contains 14 residues. The germline V gene encodes CDR1 MGHDK and CDR2 SYGVNS. This chain's CDR3 is CASSLRHYPYEQYF. The CDR3 coding sequence is TGTGCCAGCAGTTTGAGGCATTATCCCTACGAGCAGTACTTC.

In its sample, this clonotype was seen a few times. The gene calls are TRBV4-3 and TRBJ2-6; a weak D match, TRBD1 (6 bases). The CDR3 contains 13 residues. V lost 3 bases to trimming and J lost 13 bases, with 13 bases between them. The germline CDR1 and CDR2 sequences are LGHNA and YSLEER. The CDR3 loop reads CASSHRQQGVLTF. The CDR3 DNA is TGCGCCAGCAGCCATCGCCAGCAGGGGGTCCTGACTTTC.

This clonotype occurred many times. CDR3 in DNA: TGTGCCAGCAGCTTGGACACTGAAGCTTTCTTT. It translates to CASSLDTEAFF. The chain joins TRBV7-9 to TRBJ1-1; no clear D gene. The germline gives CDR1 SEHNR, CDR2 FQNEAQ (reference sequence). Between the trimmed V and J ends, which lost 3 bases and 3 bases, there was a span of 2 bases. The CDR3 length is 11 residues.

Written as DNA, the CDR3 is TGCAGCGGACAGGGGTTCGAGCAGTACTTC. Encoded protein: CSGQGFEQYF. This sequence joins TRBV29-1 and TRBJ2-7, with TRBD1 identical over 8 bases. Germline CDR1 reads SQVTM; CDR2 reads ANQGSEA. The CDR3 runs 10 residues. V lost 7 bases to trimming and J lost 6 bases; unmatched junction nucleotides: 2.

The chain joins TRBV4-3 to TRBJ2-1, with D possibly being TRBD1 (7 bases). Germline-derived CDR1 and CDR2 are LGHNA and YSLEER. This CDR3 comprises 16 residues. With 0 bases removed from V and 8 bases from J, the gap between germline ends came to 17 bases. The CDR3 is CASSQDAGGPSDEQFF. CDR3 DNA sequence: TGCGCCAGCAGCCAAGACGCAGGGGGGCCGAGCGATGAGCAGTTCTTC.

The gene calls are TRBV20-1 and TRBJ2-5, with a tentative D call TRBD1 (6 bases). CDR1 is DFQATT, CDR2 SNEGSKA, per germline (reference sequence). Trimming pared 4 bases from V and 2 bases from J, leaving 20 bases between. The CDR3 extends over 16 amino acids. In DNA form, the CDR3 reads TGCAGTGCTACCCTAGAGAACAGGGCTAATCAAGAGACCCAGTACTTC. It translates to CSATLENRANQETQYF.